This TCR beta chain originates from a study of glioma-infiltrating T cells. The iRepertoire nested amplicon-rescue multiplex PCR amplified TCR alpha and beta CDR3s from RNA. TCRdb processed the multiplex PCR reads anew with MiXCR; each CDR3 protein has one entry. In the table there are around 130,000 distinct CDR3 sequences, 20% to 25% of which are singletons. The CDR3 is made up of 17 amino acids. Germline CDR1 SGHTA, CDR2 FQGNSA. Losses at the gene ends were 1 base for V and 5 bases for J; bases not matched to a gene: 10. This clonotype has a handful of counts. The sample was glioma tissue, nonneoplastic brain tissue, or PBMCs (not recorded which). The V call is TRBV7-2, the J call TRBJ1-5; 8 bases are a match to TRBD1. The clonotype comes from a human donor with low-grade glioma or glioblastoma, undergoing nonglioma brain surgery, or in good health (not recorded which). CDR3 in amino acids: CASSLGVGAGGDQPQHF. CDR3 bases: TGTGCCAGCAGCTTAGGGGTGGGGGCAGGGGGCGATCAGCCCCAGCATTTT.